These T cell receptor beta chains were read from a single sample in a study of blood T cell repertoires in COVID-19. Clones were read by immunoSEQ multiplex PCR, and TCRdb kept only the in-frame ones, dropping some. This table has 150,000 to 200,000 clones, roughly 93% appearing once. The sequencing sample was made of peripheral blood. All receptors come from a man between 18 and 29 years old with COVID-19, enrolled during active disease. The CDR3 runs from the conserved cysteine through the conserved F or W. D genes are given only for firm matches. Size values are once, few and many counts, or a class for expanded clones, and some rows have none.

d_call clone_size j_call v_call cdr3_nt cdr3_aa
TRBD1 - TRBJ2-7 TRBV28 TGTGCCATCTCGCCGCGTGAGGGGGCGCACGAGCAGTACTTC CAISPREGAHEQYF
TRBD1 - TRBJ1-4 TRBV28 TGTGCCAGCAGTTTTGGGAACAGGGGACCGGCTAATGAAAAACTGCTTTTT CASSFGNRGPANEKLLF
- many TRBJ1-2 TRBV12-5 TGTGCTAGTGGTTTCAGGGATACCTCCCAATATGGCTACACCTTC CASGFRDTSQYGYTF
TRBD2 - TRBJ2-7 TRBV27 TGTGCCAGCAGTTTGGGGTGGCTAGCGGGAGGCTACGAGCAGTACTTC CASSLGWLAGGYEQYF
TRBD1 - TRBJ2-7 TRBV4-3 TGCGCCAGCAGCCAAGATAGGGGACAGCTCTACGAGCAGTACTTC CASSQDRGQLYEQYF
- - TRBJ2-7 TRBV19 TGTGCCAGTAGTATTAGGGTGACAGGCCCCATCTACGAGCAGTACTTC CASSIRVTGPIYEQYF
TRBD2 - TRBJ2-5 TRBV27 TGTGCCAGCAGATTGACTAGCGGGGGAAAAGGGGGGACCCAGTACTTC CASRLTSGGKGGTQYF
TRBD2 - TRBJ2-7 TRBV19 TGTGCCAGTAGTACCAGCGGGAGTAGTCTCGACGAGCAGTACTTC CASSTSGSSLDEQYF
- - TRBJ1-5 TRBV28 TGTGCCAGCAGGAAGGAGGGTAGTGGGAATCAGCCCCAGCATTTT CASRKEGSGNQPQHF
TRBD1 - TRBJ1-4 TRBV10-3 TGTGCCATAACAGGGGGCACTAATGAAAAACTGTTTTTT CAITGGTNEKLFF
TRBD2 - TRBJ2-7 TRBV5-1 TGCGCCAGCCGGACTAGCGGAGGATACGAGCAGTACTTC CASRTSGGYEQYF
- - TRBJ2-1 TRBV6-2/TRBV6-3 TGTGCCAGCAGTGTATACAATGAGCAGTTCTTC CASSVYNEQFF
TRBD1 - TRBJ2-7 TRBV6-1 TGTGCCAGCAGTTGGGACAGGTTCACCTACGAGCAGTACTTC CASSWDRFTYEQYF
TRBD1 - TRBJ1-2 TRBV7-9 TGTGCCAGCAGCTTTCCCAGGGGGATCTATGGCTACACCTTC CASSFPRGIYGYTF
- - TRBJ1-5 TRBV28 TGTGCCAGCAGTTTTGTTGTCGGCAGGCCTCAGCCCCAGCATTTT CASSFVVGRPQPQHF
- - TRBJ1-6 TRBV19 TGTGCCAGTAGCAGCAGGGGTAATTCACCCCTCCACTTT CASSSRGNSPLHF
TRBD2 - TRBJ2-3 TRBV4-2 TGTGCCAGCAGCCAAGATTCCCAGGGAGGGATGGATACGCAGTATTTT CASSQDSQGGMDTQYF
- - TRBJ2-2 TRBV12-2 TGTGCAAGTCGCTTAACGGGACAGGAAAACACCGGGGAGCTGTTTTTT CASRLTGQENTGELFF
- - TRBJ2-7 TRBV19 TGTGCCAGTAGTATCGGGACTGGAGACTACGAGCAGTACTTC CASSIGTGDYEQYF
TRBD1 - TRBJ2-5 TRBV7-9 TGTGCCAGCAGCTTAGCACGGACAGGAGACTTAAGGAACCAAGAGACCCAGTACTTC CASSLARTGDLRNQETQYF
TRBD1 few TRBJ2-4 TRBV30 TGTGCCTGGACCGGGACAGGGGGGAGAAACATTCAGTACTTC CAWTGTGGRNIQYF
TRBD1 - TRBJ2-1 TRBV7-6 TGTGCCAGCAGCCTCTACAGGGGAAGCTCCTACAATGAGCAGTTCTTC CASSLYRGSSYNEQFF
TRBD2 few TRBJ2-2 TRBV28 TGTGCCAGCAGTTTATTAACCCCCGGGACTAGCGGGTTCACCGGGGAGCTGTTTTTT CASSLLTPGTSGFTGELFF
- - TRBJ2-7 TRBV28 TGTGCCAGCAGTTTTTCTAGCGTATCCTACGAGCAGTACTTC CASSFSSVSYEQYF
TRBD1 - TRBJ2-1 TRBV4-3 TGCGCCAGCAGCCCCCGGACAGGGGGAGGGGGGAGCTACGTTAATGAGCAGTTCTTC CASSPRTGGGGSYVNEQFF
- - TRBJ2-3 TRBV28 TGTGCCAGCATTTATGGGACACCCAGCACAGATACGCAGTATTTT CASIYGTPSTDTQYF
- once TRBJ2-3 TRBV14 TGTGCCAGCAGCCCCGGTAGCACAGATACGCAGTATTTT CASSPGSTDTQYF
- - TRBJ2-3 TRBV6-2/TRBV6-3 TGTGCCAGCAGTTACGTGGTAGCGAGGCCAGATACGCAGTATTTT CASSYVVARPDTQYF
TRBD1 - TRBJ1-4 TRBV5-4 TGTGCCAGCAGCCCGAACAGGGGAGGAAATGAAAAACTGTTTTTT CASSPNRGGNEKLFF
- once TRBJ1-6 TRBV4-1 TGCGCCAGCAGCCAAGGTCCCAGAGGTTCACCCCTCCACTTT CASSQGPRGSPLHF
- - TRBJ1-3 TRBV5-4 TGTGCCAGCAGCCCGGGTGTTACTCTGGGAAACACCATATATTTT CASSPGVTLGNTIYF
TRBD1 - TRBJ1-6 TRBV7-9 TGTGCCAGCAGCCAGGGGGAGCTCAATTCACCCCTCCACTTT CASSQGELNSPLHF
- - TRBJ2-2 TRBV3-1/TRBV3-2 TGTGCCAGCAGCCAAGAGAGGGGGCGGGATTTCACCGGGGAGCTGTTTTTT CASSQERGRDFTGELFF
- - TRBJ2-1 TRBV9 TGTGCCAGCAGCGTAGATGGCTCAGGTGAGCAGTTCTTC CASSVDGSGEQFF
TRBD1 once TRBJ1-3 TRBV7-6 TGTGCCAGCAGCGCTACACCAAGGGACAGCTCTGGAAACACCATATATTTT CASSATPRDSSGNTIYF
- - TRBJ2-1 TRBV19 TGTGCCAGTAGCCTACTCTTATTCGGGGACAATGAGCAGTTCTTC CASSLLLFGDNEQFF
- - TRBJ2-2 TRBV27 TGTGCCAGCAGAGCCCCTAGCCGGAACACCGGGGAGCTGTTTTTT CASRAPSRNTGELFF
- - TRBJ2-3 TRBV4-2 TGTGCCAGCAGCCAAGGTCCGGGGGCAGATACGCAGTATTTT CASSQGPGADTQYF
TRBD1 once TRBJ2-7 TRBV29-1 TGCAGCGTTCGGGACAGGGGCACCTACGAGCAGTACTTC CSVRDRGTYEQYF
TRBD1 - TRBJ1-5 TRBV6-5 TGTGCCAGCAGGACAGGGCCTCAGCCCCAGCATTTT CASRTGPQPQHF
TRBD1 - TRBJ1-2 TRBV7-2 TGTGCCAGCAGCTCGAAAGGGACAGGGGACGGCTACACCTTC CASSSKGTGDGYTF
- - TRBJ1-1 TRBV5-1 TGCGCCAGCAGCTTGGAGGGAGAGAACACTGAAGCTTTCTTT CASSLEGENTEAFF
- - TRBJ2-1 TRBV24-1 TGTGCCACCAGTGATCCGGGACTCAGAGGGAATGAGCAGTTCTTC CATSDPGLRGNEQFF
- - TRBJ2-3 TRBV7-8 TGTGCCAGCAGCTTAGTACGGTCGGGTAGCACAGATACGCAGTATTTT CASSLVRSGSTDTQYF
- few TRBJ1-6 TRBV2 TGTGCCAGCAGTGAACGTGAGACAGACAATTCACCCCTCCACTTT CASSERETDNSPLHF
- - TRBJ1-5 TRBV6-5 TGTGCCAGCAGTTACTCGTCGGTTCAGCCCCAGCATTTT CASSYSSVQPQHF
TRBD2 - TRBJ2-3 TRBV3-1/TRBV3-2 TGTGCCAGCAGCCAAGATTTAGCGGGAGTCGCCAGCACAGATACGCAGTATTTT CASSQDLAGVASTDTQYF
- - TRBJ2-7 TRBV28 TGTGCCAGCAGCTCCCGGAGACAGTCCTACGAGCAGTACTTC CASSSRRQSYEQYF
- - TRBJ2-1 TRBV29-1 TGCAGCGTCCAGGTGTCTAATTCTTACAATGAGCAGTTCTTC CSVQVSNSYNEQFF
- once TRBJ1-2 TRBV27 TGTGCCAGCAGGCGACCCGGAGGTAACTATGGCTACACCTTC CASRRPGGNYGYTF
- - TRBJ2-5 TRBV29-1 TGCAGCGTTGGGGCACGGGGGTGGGAGACCCAGTACTTC CSVGARGWETQYF
TRBD1 - TRBJ1-5 TRBV19 TGTGCCAGTATCCCCACAGGGGGAGGGGGGCAGCCCCAGCATTTT CASIPTGGGGQPQHF
TRBD1 - TRBJ2-3 TRBV2 TGTGCCAGCAGCAGGGACAGAAGCACAGATACGCAGTATTTT CASSRDRSTDTQYF